The subject of this entry is one TCR beta chain. Its antigen is unknown. This specimen comes from a study of naive and memory T cell subsets. The SP2 primer and nested alpha and beta constant region primers amplified ligated cDNA in four rounds. For blood and skin samples, reverse transcription used TCR alpha and beta constant primers. MiXCR, run by TCRdb on the UMI-ligation and nested PCR reads, gives a single entry per CDR3 protein. The table lists 25,000 to 35,000 distinct CDR3 sequences, roughly 6.6% of them singletons. The study's findings and limits: Delayed type IV hypersensitivity infiltration was taken to explain higher tuberculin-site TCR counts.

Sample treatment: skin biopsy from PPD injection site in Mantoux-positive individual. TCR cDNA received a 3' ligated oligonucleotide that carried a UMI. Biopsied sites were PPD injections in people with a positive Mantoux test. Input was about 1 to 1,100 ng of DNase-treated total RNA without cell sorting. The sample here was skin, taken from a tuberculin skin test site. This clonotype originated in an adult in good health.

The CDR3 nucleotides read TGCAGTGTTCCGGTACCCTCCTATGGCTACACCTTC. It encodes CSVPVPSYGYTF. This chain uses TRBV20-1 with TRBJ1-2; the D is unclear. Germline V gene sequence: CDR1 DFQATT, CDR2 SNEGSKA (reference sequence). The CDR3 has 12 residues. The V end lost 7 bases, the J end lost 4 bases, and 13 bases lay between the germline ends.